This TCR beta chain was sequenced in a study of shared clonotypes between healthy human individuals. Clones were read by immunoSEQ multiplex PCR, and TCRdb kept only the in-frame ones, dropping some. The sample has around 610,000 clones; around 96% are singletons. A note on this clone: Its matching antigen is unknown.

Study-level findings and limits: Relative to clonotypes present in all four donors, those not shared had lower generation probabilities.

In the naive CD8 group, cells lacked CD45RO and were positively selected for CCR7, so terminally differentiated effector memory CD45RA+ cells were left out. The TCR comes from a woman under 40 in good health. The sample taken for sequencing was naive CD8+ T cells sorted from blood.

DNA for the CDR3: TGTGCTAGTGGACCGGGAGTTAACACTGAAGCTTTCTTT. Protein product: CASGPGVNTEAFF. The gene calls are TRBV12-5 and TRBJ1-1; D is ambiguous. From germline, CDR1 is LGHNT and CDR2 FRNRAP. The CDR3 has 13 amino acids. V dropped 6 bases and J dropped 2 bases, with 10 bases sitting between them.